These T cell receptor beta chains were read from a single sample in a study of blood T cell repertoires in COVID-19. Only in-frame clones appear in the TCRdb table, and some are missing; sequencing was by immunoSEQ multiplex PCR. The table includes more than 300,000 clones, around nine tenths detected once. Sample: PBMCs or T cells enriched from blood (not recorded which). These receptor sequences come from a woman under 40 who had recovered from COVID-19. Each CDR3 is given with its conserved first and last residue. The order of the fields is clone size, D gene, J gene, V gene, CDR3 protein, CDR3 DNA. D genes are given only for firm matches. The size field is filled for only some rows; it gives once, few, many or a size class.

NA	TRBD1	TRBJ1-6	TRBV18	CASSHRDRVDSPLHF	TGTGCCAGCTCACACCGGGACAGGGTCGATTCACCCCTCCACTTT
few	NA	TRBJ1-2	TRBV5-1	CASSFTENYGYTF	TGCGCCAGCAGCTTCACAGAAAACTATGGCTACACCTTC
NA	TRBD1	TRBJ1-2	TRBV4-3	CASSQLQGALGYTF	TGCGCCAGCAGCCAACTTCAGGGGGCGCTTGGCTACACCTTC
NA	NA	TRBJ1-2	TRBV9	CASSDPPGGYTF	TGTGCCAGCAGCGACCCGCCGGGTGGCTACACCTTC
once	TRBD1	TRBJ2-7	TRBV7-2	CASSFDRDRIYEQYF	TGTGCCAGCAGCTTTGACCGGGACAGGATCTACGAGCAGTACTTC
NA	TRBD1	TRBJ1-2	TRBV6-5	CASSYSGTGRYGYTF	TGTGCCAGCAGTTACTCGGGGACAGGACGCTATGGCTACACCTTC
NA	TRBD1	TRBJ1-4	TRBV2	CASSDGARGTGAEKLFF	TGTGCCAGCAGTGATGGGGCTCGAGGGACAGGGGCCGAAAAACTGTTTTTT
NA	NA	TRBJ1-2	TRBV10-3	CAIHLGTGGGYTF	TGTGCCATCCACCTGGGGACCGGGGGTGGCTACACCTTC
once	NA	TRBJ2-5	TRBV5-1	CASSLAGRGEETQYF	TGCGCCAGCAGCTTGGCCGGTAGAGGAGAAGAGACCCAGTACTTC
NA	TRBD1	TRBJ1-5	TRBV7-9	CASSLGQGLQPQHF	TGTGCCAGCAGCCTCGGACAGGGTCTTCAGCCCCAGCATTTT
NA	NA	TRBJ2-2	TRBV19	CASSIVVNTGELFF	TGTGCCAGTAGTATAGTCGTCAACACCGGGGAGCTGTTTTTT
NA	NA	TRBJ1-4	TRBV9	CASSEGRGNEKLFF	TGTGCCAGCAGCGAGGGAAGGGGAAATGAAAAACTGTTTTTT
once	TRBD1	TRBJ2-3	TRBV19	CASSISDRADTQYF	TGTGCCAGTAGTATCTCGGACAGGGCCGATACGCAGTATTTT
few	NA	TRBJ1-5	TRBV27	CASSLQGGDQPQHF	TGTGCCAGCAGTTTGCAGGGAGGTGACCAGCCCCAGCATTTT
NA	TRBD1	TRBJ1-6	TRBV29-1	CSVGTGTANSPLHF	TGCAGCGTTGGAACCGGGACAGCTAATTCACCCCTCCACTTT
NA	TRBD1	TRBJ1-1	TRBV7-8	CASSFPGQGTEAFF	TGTGCCAGCAGCTTTCCGGGACAGGGGACTGAAGCTTTCTTT